Reported below is one T cell receptor beta chain. Its antigen is still unknown. No base qualities exist here, and no much larger clone lies one base off it. Collaborating institutions collected whole blood in K2EDTA tubes following their own protocols. For TCRbeta analysis, collaborators shipped samples in one of three forms: frozen whole blood, isolated PBMCs, or DNA extracted from either of those sample types. TCRbeta CDR3 regions were amplified from genomic DNA using the immunoSEQ Assay, a bias-controlled multiplex PCR. The source study handled its data this way. Nucleated cell counts per sample were estimated from amplification of reference gene primers within the assay. To quantify the absolute abundance of each unique TCRbeta CDR3 rearrangement, sequence reads were collapsed and filtered. For each sample, productive Simpson clonality was calculated as the square root of Simpson's diversity index across productive rearrangements. This immuneACCESS table, as held by TCRdb, lists in-frame sequences with V and J called but not all clones. Of the missing ones, under half trace to an unresolved V gene in checked studies; the others have no known cause. The V and J calls and the clone size are those of that table, but D and trimming were determined from the DNA. This sample is represented by some 48,000 clones; 89% of them were singletons. The top ten clones comprise about 27% of the sample.

The data stem from a study of blood T cell repertoires in COVID-19 (dated by TCRdb to the early 2020s). At the level of the whole study: Samples covering the acute and convalescent phases of COVID-19 were provided by collaborators in the United States, Italy and Spain. The prospective study material was composed of cDNA or gDNA derived from T cells, B-cell-depleted T cells, or PBMCs. The dataset comprised deeply sampled blood TCRbeta repertoires from subjects exposed to, actively infected with, or recovered from COVID-19. The repertoires were made available in a free public database intended to serve as a resource for research on the immune response to SARS-CoV-2. The samples were drawn from two sources: the first 160 participants of the ongoing ImmuneRACE study, and some 1,300 subjects contributed by 6 global collaborators. Sample metadata almost always included a de-identified subject ID, COVID-19 status, age in years and sex. Where HLA class I and class II types were available, the types were taken from metadata supplied by the sample provider, not from assay-based typing.

On the study overall, not on this receptor specifically: The amount of clinical and demographic metadata varied by source and participant and was provided uncurated.

Its CDR3 holds 16 amino acids, cysteine through phenylalanine. Only the CDR3 part of the read is kept: 48 bases, read in frame from the first base. V is trimmed back by 1 base and J by 7 bases, and the junction contains 9 bases that no gene match accounts for. Via the germline V gene, CDR1 is SNHLY and CDR2 FYNNEI. This clonotype originated in a woman older than 75 with acute or convalescent COVID-19. Recombination connected TRBV2 to TRBJ2-1; 8 middle bases align to TRBD2. Sequenced material: peripheral blood. The CDR3 in this case is CASSEVRPGGANEQFF. The DNA reads as follows: TGTGCCAGCAGTGAAGTCCGGCCGGGGGGGGCGAATGAGCAGTTCTTC.